The next 19 T cell receptor beta chains were all read from a single sample in a study of PD-L1 blockade in urothelial cancer (dated by TCRdb to between 2016 and 2019). Library construction relied on the immunoSEQ multiplex PCR assay. The table was pulled from immuneACCESS by TCRdb, which kept in-frame rearrangements only. Such tables lose some clones; where checked, under half of the loss comes from unresolved V genes, and the rest has no known cause. In all, the sample holds about 30,000 clones, and 70% to 90% of those were seen once. Clones ranked in the top ten supply 6.5% to 8% of the sample. The time point label corresponds to: peripheral blood 6 weeks after treatment start. The sequencing here drew on PBMCs, taken around atezolizumab (anti-PD-L1) treatment. These receptor sequences come from an elderly man with urothelial cancer.

This chain connects TRBV27 to TRBJ2-6; unclear D gene. This CDR3 has 17 residues. The germline V and J ends were trimmed by 2 bases and 1 base, with 12 bases remaining between them. In germline, CDR1 is MNHEY, CDR2 SMNVEV (reference sequence). The CDR3 here is CASSLGSGGSGANVLTF. The CDR3 nucleotides read TGTGCCAGCAGTTTAGGATCGGGTGGATCTGGGGCCAACGTCCTGACTTTC.

The chain links TRBV25-1 to TRBJ1-2, with a tentative D call TRBD1 (5 bases). The CDR3 totals 13 residues. Germline CDR1 reads MGHDK; CDR2 reads SYGVNS. The V end lost 3 bases, the J end lost 7 bases, and 12 bases lay between the germline ends. The CDR3 sequence: CASSELGGAGYTF. CDR3 DNA: TGTGCCAGCAGTGAGCTCGGCGGGGCTGGCTACACCTTC.

This clone has just one count. CDR3 nucleotide sequence: TGTGCCAGCTCACCACCACAGACAGGGGGGAGGACTGAAGCTTTCTTT. The encoded protein is CASSPPQTGGRTEAFF. The rearrangement uses TRBV18 and TRBJ1-1, with 9 positions matching TRBD1. Germline lookup yields CDR1 KGHSH and CDR2 LQKENI. This CDR3 region has 16 residues. With 0 bases clipped from V and 5 bases from J, the junction kept 7 bases outside the gene matches.

This chain uses TRBV4-2 with TRBJ2-6; 9 bases fit TRBD2. Germline lookup yields CDR1 LGHNA and CDR2 YNFKEQ. CDR3 length: 19 residues. V trimming: 7 bases; J trimming: 0 bases; junction bases outside the gene matches: 13. The CDR3 spells CASTLLAGVDHSGANVLTF. The CDR3 DNA is TGTGCCAGCACCCTTTTAGCGGGAGTCGATCACTCTGGGGCCAACGTCCTGACTTTC.

This rearrangement joins TRBV28 to TRBJ2-7, with D maybe TRBD1 (5 bases). The CDR3 consists of 13 residues. The germline V gene encodes CDR1 MDHEN and CDR2 SYDVKM. V lost 2 bases and J lost 2, with 7 bases in between. The CDR3 sequence is CASSLRGPYEQYF. The CDR3 nucleotides read TGTGCCAGCAGTTTAAGGGGTCCCTACGAGCAGTACTTC.

This clone was found once. V is TRBV9 and J is TRBJ2-3; TRBD2 aligns across 9 bases. After removal of 4 bases from V and 6 bases from J, the junction contained 3 bases not matched to a gene. The CDR3 length is 13 residues. Germline V gene data show CDR1 as SGDLS and CDR2 as YYNGEE. The CDR3 DNA reads TGTGCCAGCAGCTTCGCGGGAGGGGATACGCAGTATTTT. This codes for CASSFAGGDTQYF.

The chain uses TRBV11-2 and TRBJ2-7; 9 bases agree with TRBD1. This CDR3 comprises 14 residues. Germline V gene lookup returns CDR1 SGHAT and CDR2 FQNNGV. Unmatched junction bases numbered 4, after V lost 4 bases and J lost 3 bases. The CDR3 loop reads CASSYDRGDYEQYF. The CDR3 DNA sequence: TGTGCCAGCAGCTACGACAGGGGGGACTACGAGCAGTACTTC.

The J gene is TRBJ2-3, the V gene TRBV7-2, with TRBD2 matching over 7 bases. V shed 5 bases, J shed 6 bases, and the junction held 8 bases outside the gene matches. The CDR3 is 14 residues long. Germline assignment: CDR1 SGHTA and CDR2 FQGNSA. CDR3 bases: TGTGCCAGCAGCCTCCCCGGGGGAGGGGATACGCAGTATTTT. Encoded protein: CASSLPGGGDTQYF.

This clone appeared once. J is TRBJ1-3 and V is TRBV27; D is possibly TRBD1 (6 bases). The CDR3 has 15 residues. Germline lookup yields CDR1 MNHEY and CDR2 SMNVEV (reference sequence). The V and J ends lost 3 bases and 3 bases respectively, with 12 bases between them. CDR3 coding DNA: TGTGCCAGCAGTTTCAGCGGGGGCATTGGAAACACCATATATTTT. Translating gives CASSFSGGIGNTIYF.

This clone was observed once. The chain uses TRBV5-1 and TRBJ1-1, with D unresolved. Germline V gene data show CDR1 as SGHRS and CDR2 as YFSETQ. V lost 4 bases and J lost 1, with 8 bases in between. This CDR3 is 13 amino acids long. In nucleotides, the CDR3 is TGCGCCAGCAGCACCGGGTCGAACACTGAAGCTTTCTTT. Translating gives CASSTGSNTEAFF.

The rearrangement links TRBV6-5 to TRBJ2-3; 8 positions agree with TRBD1. The V segment lost 2 bases and the J segment 5 bases; nucleotides outside the gene matches: 6. CDR3 length: 15 residues. Germline V gives CDR1 MNHEY, CDR2 SVGAGI. The CDR3 protein is CASSYAIQGGDTQYF. CDR3 sequence (DNA): TGTGCCAGCAGTTACGCAATACAGGGGGGAGATACGCAGTATTTT.

The sample holds a few counts of this clone. The rearrangement links TRBV9 to TRBJ2-2, with TRBD2 identical over 7 bases. The CDR3 runs 18 residues. V shed 4 bases, J shed 0 bases, and the junction held 12 bases outside the gene matches. Looked up from germline, CDR1 is SGDLS and CDR2 is YYNGEE. The DNA for the CDR3 is TGTGCCAGCAGCCCTCGGAGGAAGCGGGATACGAACACCGGGGAGCTGTTTTTT. As protein: CASSPRRKRDTNTGELFF. Looking up the rest from reference TRBV9 and TRBJ2-2 gives the full variable domain: DSGVTQTPKHLITATGQRVTLRCSPRSGDLSVYWYQQSLDQGLQFLIQYYNGEERAKGNILERFSAQQFPDLHSELNLSSLELGDSALYFCASSPRRKRDTNTGELFFGEGSRLTVL.

The rearrangement uses TRBV20-1 and TRBJ2-7; D is undetermined. The CDR3 length is 11 residues. Germline V gene lookup returns CDR1 DFQATT and CDR2 SNEGSKA (reference sequence). V dropped 3 bases and J dropped 4 bases, with 7 bases sitting between them. Here the CDR3 reads CSARQLYEQYF. The CDR3 coding sequence is TGCAGTGCTAGGCAACTTTACGAGCAGTACTTC.

This sequence joins TRBV5-1 and TRBJ1-1; tentative D call: TRBD1 (5 bases). The ends were cut back, 8 bases at V and 7 bases at J, with 24 bases in the middle. The CDR3 extends over 15 amino acids. The germline V gene has CDR1 SGHRS and CDR2 YFSETQ. The CDR3 nucleotides are TGCGCCAGTATCCCGGGGGTCGGCTTTTATAATGAAGCTTTCTTT. Protein: CASIPGVGFYNEAFF.

The rearrangement links TRBV11-1 to TRBJ2-7, with TRBD1 matching 7 bases. Germline V gene data show CDR1 as SGHAT and CDR2 as FQDESV (reference sequence). The CDR3 has 14 amino acids. Unmatched junction bases numbered 6, after V lost 5 bases and J lost 2 bases. CDR3 sequence: CASSPWDSTYEQYF. The CDR3 nucleotides read TGTGCCAGCAGCCCATGGGACAGCACCTACGAGCAGTACTTC. The whole variable domain, remainder taken from reference TRBV11-1 and TRBJ2-7, is EAEVAQSPRYKITEKSQAVAFWCDPISGHATLYWYRQILGQGPELLVQFQDESVVDDSQLPKDRFSAERLKGVDSTLKIQPAELGDSAMYLCASSPWDSTYEQYFGPGTRLTVT.

The V gene is TRBV30, the J gene TRBJ1-5; possibly TRBD1 for D (5 bases). V lost 2 bases, J lost 7 bases, and 12 bases lay in between. In germline, CDR1 is GTSNPN, CDR2 SVGIG (reference sequence). This CDR3 has 13 amino acids. CDR3 residues: CAWSSSQGQPQHF. The CDR3 DNA reads TGTGCCTGGAGTTCCTCGCAGGGCCAGCCCCAGCATTTT.

This sequence joins TRBV10-1 and TRBJ2-7; D not certain. The CDR3 is 12 residues long. From germline, CDR1 is WNHNN and CDR2 SYGVQD (reference sequence). The ends were cut back, 5 bases at V and 7 bases at J, with 12 bases in the middle. The CDR3: CASSRQISEQYF. CDR3 sequence (DNA): TGCGCCAGCAGTCGCCAGATTTCGGAGCAGTACTTC.

J is TRBJ2-3 and V is TRBV6-1, with TRBD1 matching over 8 bases. V trimming: 6 bases; J trimming: 0 bases; junction bases outside the gene matches: 5. CDR3 length: 15 amino acids. CDR1 and CDR2 from the germline V gene are MNHNS and SASEGT. Here the CDR3 DNA reads TGTGCCAGCAGCGCAGGGGGCAGGAGCACAGATACGCAGTATTTT. Translating it yields CASSAGGRSTDTQYF.

CDR3: CSVARTSGRAGAAYEQYF. In nucleotides, the CDR3 is TGCAGCGTGGCCCGGACTAGCGGGAGGGCCGGGGCAGCGTACGAGCAGTACTTC. The J gene is TRBJ2-7, the V gene TRBV29-1; 15 bases line up with TRBD2. Unmatched junction bases numbered 16, after V lost 6 bases and J lost 4 bases. Germline CDR1 and CDR2: SQVTM and ANQGSEA. There are 18 residues in the CDR3.